One sample yielded the 26 T cell receptor beta chains listed below, sequenced in a study of blood T cell repertoires in COVID-19. Clones were read by immunoSEQ multiplex PCR, and TCRdb kept only the in-frame ones, dropping some. The sample shows 120,000 to 150,000 clones, less than 80% of them seen only once. The specimen was peripheral blood. These TCRs come from a man in his fifties or sixties with acute or convalescent COVID-19.

The V call is TRBV19, the J call TRBJ2-7; 9 nucleotides match TRBD1. Germline lookup yields CDR1 LNHDA and CDR2 SQIVND (reference sequence). V shed 3 bases and J 3 bases; nucleotides not matched to a gene: 6. The CDR3 has 15 residues. This CDR3 reads CASSISGTGIYEQYF. The CDR3 bases are TGTGCCAGTAGTATCTCCGGGACAGGGATCTACGAGCAGTACTTC. Based on the CDR3 plus reference TRBV19 and TRBJ2-7, the full variable domain is DGGITQSPKYLFRKEGQNVTLSCEQNLNHDAMYWYRQDPGQGLRLIYYSQIVNDFQKGDIAEGYSVSREKKESFPLTVTSAQKNPTAFYLCASSISGTGIYEQYFGPGTRLTVT.

The chain recombines TRBV7-2 with TRBJ2-7, with 9 bases lining up with TRBD1. The trim removed 3 bases at V and 7 bases at J, leaving 10 bases unmatched. CDR3 length: 15 residues. Germline V gene data show CDR1 as SGHTA and CDR2 as FQGNSA. Here the CDR3 reads CASSFSGTGRREQYF. For the CDR3, the DNA is TGTGCCAGCAGCTTTTCGGGGACAGGGCGAAGGGAGCAGTACTTC.

The chain combines TRBV7-3 with TRBJ1-1; weak D call: TRBD1 (5 bases). V gave up 5 bases and J gave up 4 bases, with 14 bases separating them. This CDR3 region has 14 residues. The germline CDR1 and CDR2 sequences are SGHTA and FQGTGA. CDR3 bases: TGTGCCAGCAGCCTGGGGGGACTTGGCACTGAAGCTTTCTTT. Amino acids: CASSLGGLGTEAFF.

Concerning this clone itself: Other DNA sequences of this sample code for an identical CDR3. V is TRBV4-3 and J is TRBJ1-1; maybe TRBD1 (5 bases). The CDR3 runs 13 residues. V gave up 2 bases and J gave up 1 base, with 5 bases separating them. The germline V gene has CDR1 LGHNA and CDR2 YSLEER. CDR3 region: CASSQTGNTEAFF. The CDR3 DNA reads as TGCGCCAGCAGCCAAACAGGGAACACTGAAGCTTTCTTT.

This clone came up a few times. The DNA for the CDR3 is TGTGCCAGCAGCCGAGACAGGGGCGACGAGCAGTACTTC. This sequence encodes CASSRDRGDEQYF. The chain couples TRBV6-5 to TRBJ2-7; TRBD1 matches 8 bases. Unmatched junction bases numbered 6, after V lost 6 bases and J lost 5 bases. The CDR3 consists of 13 residues. CDR1 is MNHEY and CDR2 is SVGAGI in the germline V gene.

J is TRBJ2-1 and V is TRBV7-9; D might be TRBD2 (6 bases). Germline CDR1 SEHNR, CDR2 FQNEAQ (reference sequence). Trimming removed 7 bases at V and 9 bases at J, with 16 bases between. The CDR3 extends over 13 amino acids. CDR3 coding DNA: TGTGCCAGCACCCTCCCGGGAGCGGTTGAGCAGTTCTTC. Residues: CASTLPGAVEQFF.

V and J are TRBV28 and TRBJ1-1; D call uncertain. CDR1 and CDR2 (germline): MDHEN, SYDVKM. Trimming left V 7 bases short and J 0 bases short, with 9 bases between. The CDR3 is 13 residues long. The CDR3 spells CASTSPMNTEAFF. The CDR3 DNA follows: TGTGCCAGCACCTCCCCTATGAACACTGAAGCTTTCTTT.

The chain couples TRBV29-1 to TRBJ2-1, with D possibly being TRBD2 (6 bases). The V end was cut by 2 bases, the J end by 7 bases, with 21 bases between. CDR1 SQVTM and CDR2 ANQGSEA come from the germline V gene. The CDR3 totals 16 residues. CDR3 sequence (DNA): TGCAGCGTTGAAAGGGCAGGAGGGAGAAGTACGAATGAGCAGTTCTTC. Translation: CSVERAGGRSTNEQFF.

The rearrangement links TRBV19 to TRBJ2-2; the D is unclear. The germline V gene has CDR1 LNHDA and CDR2 SQIVND (reference sequence). This CDR3 contains 16 residues. Trimming cost V 3 bases and J 1 base, with 12 bases left between them. Written as DNA, the CDR3 is TGTGCCAGTAGTATCCCTCAGATTCTGAACACCGGGGAGCTGTTTTTT. Its translation is CASSIPQILNTGELFF.

This chain connects TRBV28 to TRBJ2-2; a possible D gene is TRBD2 (6 bases). This CDR3 has 15 residues. Germline CDR1 MDHEN, CDR2 SYDVKM. Trimming pared 7 bases from V and 3 bases from J, leaving 15 bases between. CDR3 DNA: TGTGCCAGCATGTTGGGAGGTGCGGACACCGGGGAGCTGTTTTTT. Translated: CASMLGGADTGELFF.

The sample holds one count of this clone. The rearrangement joins TRBV27 to TRBJ2-7; D not certain. The V and J ends lost 2 bases and 4 bases respectively, with 9 bases between them. The CDR3 has 13 residues. Germline CDR1 reads MNHEY; CDR2 reads SMNVEV (reference sequence). This chain's CDR3 is CASSLVSGYEQYF. The CDR3 DNA is TGTGCCAGCAGTTTAGTTTCCGGGTACGAGCAGTACTTC.

This clone was seen more than once but under ten times. The CDR3 DNA is TGTGCCAGCAGTTTAGGGGGGACTCTTAACTATGGCTACACCTTC. Translation gives CASSLGGTLNYGYTF. This chain links TRBV28 with TRBJ1-2; a weak D match, TRBD1 (5 bases). The CDR3 has 15 residues. V was clipped by 2 bases and J by 1 base, with 11 bases between them. Germline V lookup: CDR1 MDHEN, CDR2 SYDVKM.

This chain uses TRBV4-2 with TRBJ1-5; D uncertain. The V gene's germline CDR1 is LGHNA and CDR2 YNFKEQ. V was shortened by 0 bases and J by 3 bases, with 9 bases between the two germline ends. The length of the CDR3 is 15 residues. CDR3 sequence reads: CASSQDEGVNQPQHF. The CDR3 DNA follows: TGTGCCAGCAGCCAAGATGAGGGAGTCAATCAGCCCCAGCATTTT.

The J gene is TRBJ1-6, the V gene TRBV14; D is uncertain. Trimming pared 1 base from V and 10 bases from J, leaving 11 bases between. The CDR3 has 14 amino acids. Germline V gene data show CDR1 as SGHDN and CDR2 as FVKESK. The CDR3 DNA follows: TGTGCCAGCAGCCAAGGAGGAGGGAGGTCACCCCTCCACTTT. This codes for CASSQGGGRSPLHF.

This clone appeared a single time. This rearrangement joins TRBV11-2 to TRBJ1-1, with 7 nucleotides matching TRBD1. This CDR3 has 15 amino acids. Germline V CDR1 and CDR2: SGHAT, FQNNGV. V lost 3 bases, J lost 0 bases, and 4 bases stayed unmatched. CDR3 sequence (DNA): TGTGCCAGCAGCTTGGGACAGATCATGAACACTGAAGCTTTCTTT. Residues: CASSLGQIMNTEAFF. The full variable domain, in which reference TRBV11-2 and TRBJ1-1 provide the parts outside the CDR3, is EAGVAQSPRYKIIEKRQSVAFWCNPISGHATLYWYQQILGQGPKLLIQFQNNGVVDDSQLPKDRFSAERLKGVDSTLKIQPAKLEDSAVYLCASSLGQIMNTEAFFGQGTRLTVV.

This chain uses TRBV28 with TRBJ1-3; D ambiguous. The CDR3 sequence is 15 residues long. Germline assignment: CDR1 MDHEN and CDR2 SYDVKM. Deletions cut 4 bases from V and 0 bases from J, with 10 bases between. The CDR3 nucleotides read TGTGCCAGCAGTTGGCCCGCTTCCTCTGGAAACACCATATATTTT. Protein: CASSWPASSGNTIYF. Complete variable domain (other parts from reference TRBV28 and TRBJ1-3): DVKVTQSSRYLVKRTGEKVFLECVQDMDHENMFWYRQDPGLGLRLIYFSYDVKMKEKGDIPEGYSVSREKKERFSLILESASTNQTSMYLCASSWPASSGNTIYFGEGSWLTVV.

The chain uses TRBV19 and TRBJ1-1, with 9 bases matching TRBD1. Looked up from germline, CDR1 is LNHDA and CDR2 is SQIVND (reference sequence). J lost 2 bases, V lost 5 bases, and 3 bases had no gene match. The CDR3 extends over 14 amino acids. The chain's CDR3 is CASSQQGANTEAFF. The CDR3 DNA is TGTGCCAGTAGTCAACAGGGGGCAAACACTGAAGCTTTCTTT.

This clone appeared a few times. The rearrangement links TRBV6-5 to TRBJ1-1, with D unresolved. Germline lookup yields CDR1 MNHEY and CDR2 SVGAGI. Deletions cut 8 bases from V and 3 bases from J, with 10 bases between. The CDR3 is 12 amino acids. As DNA, the CDR3 is TGTGCCAGCGCGGCGGCGCACACTGAAGCTTTCTTT. Residues: CASAAAHTEAFF.

The gene calls are TRBV30 and TRBJ2-7; a weak D match, TRBD1 (6 bases). Germline V lookup: CDR1 GTSNPN, CDR2 SVGIG (reference sequence). CDR3 size: 13 residues. V gave up 3 bases and J gave up 3 bases, with 12 bases separating them. The CDR3, as DNA: TGTGCCTGGAGGGGACAAAGGCGCTACGAGCAGTACTTC. Amino acid sequence: CAWRGQRRYEQYF.

The CDR3 coding sequence is TGTGCCAGCCGGACTAGCGGCTACGAGCAGTACTTC. Translating gives CASRTSGYEQYF. This chain connects TRBV28 to TRBJ2-7; 10 nucleotides match TRBD2. CDR3 length: 12 amino acids. After removal of 8 bases from V and 3 bases from J, the junction contained 1 base not matched to a gene. From germline, CDR1 is MDHEN and CDR2 SYDVKM. The whole variable domain, remainder taken from reference TRBV28 and TRBJ2-7, is DVKVTQSSRYLVKRTGEKVFLECVQDMDHENMFWYRQDPGLGLRLIYFSYDVKMKEKGDIPEGYSVSREKKERFSLILESASTNQTSMYLCASRTSGYEQYFGPGTRLTVT.

The chain joins TRBV18 to TRBJ2-2, with TRBD1 identical over 8 bases. Germline V gene lookup returns CDR1 KGHSH and CDR2 LQKENI. This CDR3 comprises 16 residues. V was clipped by 3 bases and J by 0 bases; unmatched bases: 3. The CDR3 DNA reads as TGTGCCAGCTCACCGGCGACAGGGGCGAACACCGGGGAGCTGTTTTTT. It is translated as CASSPATGANTGELFF.

This chain joins TRBV27 and TRBJ1-2; D is unclear. The germline V gene encodes CDR1 MNHEY and CDR2 SMNVEV (reference sequence). The CDR3 is made up of 15 amino acids. The V end was cut by 6 bases, the J end by 8 bases, with 22 bases between. CDR3 coding DNA: TGTGCCAGCAGCCCGGAAGTCGGGGTTAGTAGCGGCTACACCTTC. Translation: CASSPEVGVSSGYTF.

The chain couples TRBV28 to TRBJ2-6, with D perhaps matching TRBD1 (5 bases). This CDR3 comprises 14 residues. Germline loops: CDR1 MDHEN, CDR2 SYDVKM. V was trimmed by 6 bases and J by 1 base, leaving 7 bases between them. The CDR3 is CASSQGSGANVLTF. The CDR3, as DNA: TGTGCCAGCAGCCAGGGTTCTGGGGCCAACGTCCTGACTTTC.

The rearrangement uses TRBV7-3 and TRBJ2-1, with 9 bases that match TRBD2. The CDR3 contains 17 residues. Germline CDR1 reads SGHTA; CDR2 reads FQGTGA. J lost 9 bases, V lost 5 bases, and 17 bases had no gene match. The CDR3 protein is CASSIDTRLAEGGEQFF. As DNA, the CDR3 is TGTGCCAGCAGCATCGATACTCGACTAGCGGAAGGGGGTGAGCAGTTCTTC.

The V gene is TRBV19, the J gene TRBJ1-2; 8 bases fit TRBD1. The CDR3 totals 14 residues. CDR1 and CDR2 (germline): LNHDA, SQIVND (reference sequence). J lost 5 bases, V lost 9 bases, and 11 bases had no gene match. The CDR3 loop reads CASRNSDRDYGYTF. CDR3 nucleotide sequence: TGTGCCAGCCGTAACTCGGACAGGGATTATGGCTACACCTTC. Filled out from reference TRBV19 and TRBJ1-2, the complete variable domain reads DGGITQSPKYLFRKEGQNVTLSCEQNLNHDAMYWYRQDPGQGLRLIYYSQIVNDFQKGDIAEGYSVSREKKESFPLTVTSAQKNPTAFYLCASRNSDRDYGYTFGSGTRLTVV.

The chain links TRBV19 to TRBJ1-2, with 8 bases matching TRBD1. Germline lookup yields CDR1 LNHDA and CDR2 SQIVND (reference sequence). The CDR3 extends over 12 amino acids. The V and J ends lost 6 bases and 5 bases, in that order; junction bases with no gene match: 2. CDR3 DNA: TGTGCCAGTAGCCGGGACAGGTATGGCTACACCTTC. Amino acid sequence: CASSRDRYGYTF.